These T cell receptor beta chains were read from a single sample in a study of blood T cells in healthy people across ages. MiXCR, run by TCRdb on the 5' RACE reads, gives a single entry per CDR3 protein. The sample contains about 670,000 distinct CDR3 sequences, approximately 40% of which appear only once. Source material: blood. The receptors stem from a man at least 80 years old in good health. CDR3s include the opening cysteine and the closing phenylalanine or tryptophan. The D gene is left open where the match is weak. The listing skips clone size in some rows; elsewhere it reads once, few, many or a size class.

>TRBJ2-1|NA|NA|TRBV7-2
TGTGCCACCACCGTAAGTTACAGGGACAATGAGCAGTTCTTC
CATTVSYRDNEQFF
>TRBJ2-7|TRBD2|NA|TRBV7-8
TGTGCCAGCAGCTTAGGCCCTGGGGGGGGCTACGAGCAGTACTTC
CASSLGPGGGYEQYF
>TRBJ2-3|TRBD2|NA|TRBV11-3
TGTGCCAGCAGCTCCGGGACTAGCGTTGCAGATACGCAGTATTTT
CASSSGTSVADTQYF
>TRBJ2-7|TRBD1|few|TRBV6-2/TRBV6-3
TGTGCCAGCAGCAGGCGACAGGGTCTGAGCGGCGAGCAGTACTTC
CASSRRQGLSGEQYF
>TRBJ2-6|TRBD2|NA|TRBV12-5
TGTGCTAGTGGTTTGGCTTCTAGCGGGGGGGCCTTTGGGGCCAACGTCCTGACTTTC
CASGLASSGGAFGANVLTF
>TRBJ2-7|NA|few|TRBV20-1
TGCAGTGCTAGAGCGAGGGGTTTCTACGAGCAGTACTTC
CSARARGFYEQYF
>TRBJ2-2|NA|NA|TRBV6-2/TRBV6-3
TGTGCCAGCGGTGACGCCGGGGAGCTGTTTTTT
CASGDAGELFF
>TRBJ2-2|TRBD2|many|TRBV7-2
TGTGCCAGCAGCTCTCTAGCGGGCCCCTTTTCCCTGTTTTTT
CASSSLAGPFSLFF
>TRBJ2-3|TRBD2|few|TRBV4-3
TGCGCCGCCGGCGGCGGGGGGGCCGGAGATACGCAGTATTTT
CAAGGGGAGDTQYF
>TRBJ2-2|TRBD2|NA|TRBV5-1
TGCGCCAGCAGCTGGAGCGGGATGAACACCGGGGAGCTGTTTTTT
CASSWSGMNTGELFF
>TRBJ1-4|TRBD1|few|TRBV7-2
TGTGCCAGCAGCTCCCGACAGGGGGCGAATGAAAAACTGTTTTTT
CASSSRQGANEKLFF
>TRBJ2-5|TRBD1|NA|TRBV7-2
TGTGCCAGCAGCTTAAGGGACAGGGGTGCTACACAAGAGACCCAGTACTTC
CASSLRDRGATQETQYF
>TRBJ2-5|NA|NA|TRBV20-1
TGCAGTGCTAGAGGGGCCAGCCGCCAAGAGAACCAGTACTTC
CSARGASRQENQYF
>TRBJ2-5|NA|few|TRBV20-1
TGCAGTGCTAGAGAGGGCAGGCCCAACCAAGAGACCCAGTACTTC
CSAREGRPNQETQYF
>TRBJ2-1|TRBD2|NA|TRBV28
TGTGCCAGCAGTCCTCTTGCTAGCGGGGGATCCTCCTACAATGAGCAGTTCTTC
CASSPLASGGSSYNEQFF
>TRBJ2-1|TRBD2|few|TRBV6-1
TGTGCCAGCAAACAACTAGCGGGAGGTTCCTACAATGAGCAGTTCTTC
CASKQLAGGSYNEQFF
>TRBJ2-5|NA|NA|TRBV15
TGTGCCACCAGCGGCGAAGAGGACAGACCCCCATTTGAGACCCAGTACTTC
CATSGEEDRPPFETQYF
>TRBJ1-3|NA|NA|TRBV9
TGTGCCAGCAGCGCTGGGACGGTCAGCTCTGGAAACACCATATATTTT
CASSAGTVSSGNTIYF
>TRBJ2-2|TRBD2|NA|TRBV9
TGTGCCAGCAGCATAGGGACTAGCGGGAACACCGGGGAGCTGTTTTTT
CASSIGTSGNTGELFF
>TRBJ1-1|NA|NA|TRBV4-3
TGCGCCAGCAGCCCCACACGGACATTGAACACTGAAGCTTTCTTT
CASSPTRTLNTEAFF
>TRBJ2-1|TRBD1|NA|TRBV7-6
TGTGCCAGCAGCTTAAAGGAGGGACAGGGGCGCAATGGGCAGTTCTTC
CASSLKEGQGRNGQFF